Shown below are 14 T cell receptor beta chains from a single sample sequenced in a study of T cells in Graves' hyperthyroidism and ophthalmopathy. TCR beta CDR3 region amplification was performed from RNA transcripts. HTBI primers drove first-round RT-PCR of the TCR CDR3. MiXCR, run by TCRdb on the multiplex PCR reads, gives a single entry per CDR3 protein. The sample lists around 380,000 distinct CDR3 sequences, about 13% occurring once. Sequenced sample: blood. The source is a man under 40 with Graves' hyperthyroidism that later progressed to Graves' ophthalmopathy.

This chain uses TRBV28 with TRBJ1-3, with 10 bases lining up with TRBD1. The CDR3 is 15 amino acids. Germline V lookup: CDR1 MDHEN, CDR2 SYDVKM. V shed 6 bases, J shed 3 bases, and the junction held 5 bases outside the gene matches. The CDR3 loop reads CASRPGTGVGNTIYF. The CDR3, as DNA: TGTGCCAGCAGGCCAGGGACAGGGGTTGGAAACACCATATATTTT.

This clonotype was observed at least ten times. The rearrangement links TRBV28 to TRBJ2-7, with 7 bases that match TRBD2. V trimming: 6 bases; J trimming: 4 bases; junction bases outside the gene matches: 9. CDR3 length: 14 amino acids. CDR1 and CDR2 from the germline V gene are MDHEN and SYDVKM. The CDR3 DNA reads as TGTGCCAGCAGCACTAGCGCCGGTCGATACGAGCAGTACTTC. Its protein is CASSTSAGRYEQYF.

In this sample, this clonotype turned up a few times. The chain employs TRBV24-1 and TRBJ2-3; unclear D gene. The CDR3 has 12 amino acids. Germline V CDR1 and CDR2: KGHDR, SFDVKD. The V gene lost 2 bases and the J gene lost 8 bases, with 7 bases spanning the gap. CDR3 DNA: TGTGCCACCAGTGATTGGGGTCTTACGCAGTATTTT. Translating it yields CATSDWGLTQYF.

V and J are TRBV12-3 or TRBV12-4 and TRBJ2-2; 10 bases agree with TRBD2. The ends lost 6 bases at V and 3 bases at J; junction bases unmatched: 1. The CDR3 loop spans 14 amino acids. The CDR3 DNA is TGTGCCAGCAGCCTAGCGGGGGACACCGGGGAGCTGTTTTTT. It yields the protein CASSLAGDTGELFF.

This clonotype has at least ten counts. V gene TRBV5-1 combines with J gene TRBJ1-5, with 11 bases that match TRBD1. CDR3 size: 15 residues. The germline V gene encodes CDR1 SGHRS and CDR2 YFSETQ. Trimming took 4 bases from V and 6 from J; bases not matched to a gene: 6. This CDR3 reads CASSPGQGDPQPQHF. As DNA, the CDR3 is TGCGCCAGCAGCCCGGGACAGGGGGATCCTCAGCCCCAGCATTTT.

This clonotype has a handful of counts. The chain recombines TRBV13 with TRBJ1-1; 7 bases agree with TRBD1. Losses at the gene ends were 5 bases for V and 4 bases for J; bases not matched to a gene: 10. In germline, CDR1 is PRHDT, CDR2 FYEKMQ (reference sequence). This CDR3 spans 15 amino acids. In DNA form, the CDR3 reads TGTGCCAGCAGCCCATCACTTACAGGGGCCACTGAAGCTTTCTTT. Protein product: CASSPSLTGATEAFF.

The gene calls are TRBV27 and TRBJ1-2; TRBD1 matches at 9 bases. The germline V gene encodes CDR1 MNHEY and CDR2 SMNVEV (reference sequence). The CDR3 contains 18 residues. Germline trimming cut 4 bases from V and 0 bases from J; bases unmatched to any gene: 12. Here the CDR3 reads CASSYLGTGWLPNYGYTF. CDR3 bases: TGTGCCAGCAGTTACTTAGGGACAGGGTGGTTGCCTAACTATGGCTACACCTTC.

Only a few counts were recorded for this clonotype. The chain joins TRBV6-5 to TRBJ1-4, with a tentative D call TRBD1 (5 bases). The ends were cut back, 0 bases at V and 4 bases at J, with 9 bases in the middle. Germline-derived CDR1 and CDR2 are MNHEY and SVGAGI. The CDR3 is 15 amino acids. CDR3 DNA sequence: TGTGCCAGCAGTTACTCGGGGGGGGGTAATGAAAAACTGTTTTTT. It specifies CASSYSGGGNEKLFF.

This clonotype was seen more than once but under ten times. This CDR3 is CASSRMEGAGEQYF. CDR3 in DNA: TGTGCCAGCAGTCGTATGGAGGGGGCGGGCGAGCAGTACTTC. This chain uses TRBV7-6 with TRBJ2-7, with a tentative D call TRBD1 (7 bases). CDR1 is SGHVS, CDR2 FNYEAQ, per germline. The CDR3 has 14 amino acids. V lost 6 bases to trimming and J lost 6 bases, with 18 bases between them.

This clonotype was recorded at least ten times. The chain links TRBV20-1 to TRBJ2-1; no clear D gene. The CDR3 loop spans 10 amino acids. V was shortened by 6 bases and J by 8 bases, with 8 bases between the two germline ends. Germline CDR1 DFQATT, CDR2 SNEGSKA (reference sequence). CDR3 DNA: TGCAGTGCAACTTGGTATGAGCAGTTCTTC. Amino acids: CSATWYEQFF.

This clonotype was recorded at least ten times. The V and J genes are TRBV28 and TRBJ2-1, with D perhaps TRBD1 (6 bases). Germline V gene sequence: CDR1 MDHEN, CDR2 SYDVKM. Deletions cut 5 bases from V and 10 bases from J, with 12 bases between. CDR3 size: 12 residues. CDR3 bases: TGTGCCAGCAGTCCACCAGGGGAAGAGCAGTTCTTC. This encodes CASSPPGEEQFF.

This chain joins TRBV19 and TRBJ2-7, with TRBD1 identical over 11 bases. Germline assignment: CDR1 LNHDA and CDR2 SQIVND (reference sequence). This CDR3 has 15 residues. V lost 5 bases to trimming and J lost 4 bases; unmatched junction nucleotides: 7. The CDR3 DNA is TGTGCCAGTAGTGCTCCGGGACAGGGGGTGTACGAGCAGTACTTC. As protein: CASSAPGQGVYEQYF.

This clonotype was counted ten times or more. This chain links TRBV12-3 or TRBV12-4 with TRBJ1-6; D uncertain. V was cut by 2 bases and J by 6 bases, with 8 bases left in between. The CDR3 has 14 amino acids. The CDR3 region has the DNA TGTGCCAGCAGTTTAAGAGGTTTTAATTCACCCCTCCACTTT. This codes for CASSLRGFNSPLHF.

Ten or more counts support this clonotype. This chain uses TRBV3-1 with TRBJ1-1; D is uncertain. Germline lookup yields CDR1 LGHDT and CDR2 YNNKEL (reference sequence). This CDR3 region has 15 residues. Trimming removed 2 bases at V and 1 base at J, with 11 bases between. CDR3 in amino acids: CASSQRQLGNTEAFF. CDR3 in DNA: TGTGCCAGCAGCCAACGACAATTAGGGAACACTGAAGCTTTCTTT.